This T cell receptor (beta chain) originates from a study of shared clonotypes between healthy human individuals. Negatively enriched CD4+ T cells were divided by CD45RA into naive and memory. Study-level findings and limits: Clonotypes shared by all four sorted-subset donors had higher generation probabilities than non-shared clonotypes. Richness estimates generally favored naive over memory subsets.

V shed 3 bases and J shed 3 bases, with 10 bases lying between them. This CDR3 region has 13 residues. Germline V gives CDR1 SGHRS, CDR2 YFSETQ. It was at deep level that the assay was run. The assay was immunoSEQ multiplex PCR, and TCRdb's table has in-frame clones only and misses some. The sample yields some 2.4 million clones, 93% seen once. Regarding this clone: Its antigen is unknown.

The genes are TRBV5-1 and TRBJ2-7, with D uncertain. This sequence originates from a man aged 18 to 30 in good health. Some clones in this sample may be carry-over from other donors' samples. The sample was naive CD4+ T cells from PBMCs. As to subset: CD45RA+ positively selected. This chain's CDR3 is CASSSIKGYEQYF. DNA of the CDR3: TGCGCCAGCAGCTCTATTAAGGGCTACGAGCAGTACTTC.